This T cell receptor (beta chain) was obtained from a study of T cell changes during pregnancy in multiple sclerosis. Sequencing used immunoSEQ multiplex PCR; TCRdb keeps in-frame clones, though not all of them. The sample records tens of thousands of clones, about 90% being singletons. The sequence derives from a female donor with multiple sclerosis, enrolled in a pregnancy study. The sample in question was CD8+ T cells from peripheral blood mononuclear cells, obtained after pregnancy.

This chain's CDR3 is CASSLPAVPNYGYTF. The CDR3 nucleotides read TGTGCCAGCAGCTTGCCGGCGGTTCCTAACTATGGCTACACCTTC. The chain recombines TRBV7-9 with TRBJ1-2; D not certain. The germline gives CDR1 SEHNR, CDR2 FQNEAQ (reference sequence). The V end was cut by 3 bases, the J end by 0 bases, with 11 bases between. The CDR3 covers 15 residues.